This note documents a single T cell receptor beta chain sequence. No antigen is known for it. There are 16 residues in the CDR3. Trimming cost V 5 bases and J 3 bases, with 16 bases left between them. In germline, CDR1 is LNHDA, CDR2 SQIVND (reference sequence). This entry is derived from a study of cytomegalovirus exposure and HLA in healthy donors. Study outcomes and limitations: It was taken for granted in presence/absence analyses that sequencing depth across donors was roughly uniform. Sequencing had likely introduced a cluster of highly shared sequence variants as an artifact.

The PCR employed 60 Vbeta primers together with 13 Jbeta primers. Sequencing was performed with immunoSEQ multiplex PCR; in TCRdb, only in-frame clones are kept and a portion is missing. The table for this sample gives some 70,000 clones. Sample: PBMCs. This chain links TRBV19 with TRBJ2-2; D may be TRBD1 (6 bases). The origin of this receptor is a female donor in good health and CMV-seropositive. The CDR3 DNA sequence: TGTGCCAGTAGTCCCAACAGGGTTGGGGACACCGGGGAGCTGTTTTTT. Its translation is CASSPNRVGDTGELFF.